This entry is about one T cell receptor beta chain. Sequenced by immunoSEQ multiplex PCR; TCRdb stores in-frame clones only, minus some. Here the sample spans roughly 150,000 clones, roughly 92% being singletons. After removal of 2 bases from V and 4 bases from J, the junction contained 3 bases not matched to a gene. Germline V gene lookup returns CDR1 GTSNPN and CDR2 SVGIG (reference sequence). This CDR3 region has 13 residues. This specimen belongs to a study of control samples from healthy donors and cancer patients. V and J are TRBV30 and TRBJ1-1, with TRBD1 identical over 8 bases. The sequencing input was blood. This TCR came from a man between 45 and 60 years old in good health. The CDR3, as DNA: TGTGCCTGGAGTCGACAGGGGTCCACTGAAGCTTTCTTT. Residues: CAWSRQGSTEAFF.